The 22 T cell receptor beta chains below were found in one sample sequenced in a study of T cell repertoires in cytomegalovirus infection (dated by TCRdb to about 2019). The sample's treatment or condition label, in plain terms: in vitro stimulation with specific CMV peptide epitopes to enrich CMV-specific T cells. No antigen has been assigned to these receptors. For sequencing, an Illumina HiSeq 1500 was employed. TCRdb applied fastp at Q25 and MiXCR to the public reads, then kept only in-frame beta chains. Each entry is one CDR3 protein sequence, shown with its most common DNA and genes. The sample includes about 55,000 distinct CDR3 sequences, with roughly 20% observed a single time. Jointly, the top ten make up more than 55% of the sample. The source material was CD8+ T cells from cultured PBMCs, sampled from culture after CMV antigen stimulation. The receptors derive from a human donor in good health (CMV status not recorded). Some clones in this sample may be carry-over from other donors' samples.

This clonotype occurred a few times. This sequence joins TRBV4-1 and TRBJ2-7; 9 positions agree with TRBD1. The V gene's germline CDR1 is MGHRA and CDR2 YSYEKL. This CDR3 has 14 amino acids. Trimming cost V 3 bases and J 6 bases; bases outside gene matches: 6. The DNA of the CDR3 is TGCGCCAGCAGCCAGGGACAGGGTAAGAGCGAGCAGTACTTC. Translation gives CASSQGQGKSEQYF.

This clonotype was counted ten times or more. The CDR3 DNA follows: TGTGCCACCAGCAGAGATTGGGACAGGGCCCCGGATGGGGCCAACGTCCTGACTTTC. The encoded protein is CATSRDWDRAPDGANVLTF. The chain recombines TRBV15 with TRBJ2-6; TRBD1 matches at 9 bases. Per germline, CDR1 LNHNV and CDR2 YYDKDF (reference sequence). The CDR3 consists of 19 residues. Losses at the gene ends were 0 bases for V and 3 bases for J; bases not matched to a gene: 9.

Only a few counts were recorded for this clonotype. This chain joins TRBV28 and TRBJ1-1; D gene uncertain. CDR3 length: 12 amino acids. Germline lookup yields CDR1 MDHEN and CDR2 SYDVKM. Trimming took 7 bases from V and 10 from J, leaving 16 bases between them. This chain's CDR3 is CASTVPGKSAFF. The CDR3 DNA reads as TGTGCCAGCACCGTCCCGGGGAAGTCAGCTTTCTTT.

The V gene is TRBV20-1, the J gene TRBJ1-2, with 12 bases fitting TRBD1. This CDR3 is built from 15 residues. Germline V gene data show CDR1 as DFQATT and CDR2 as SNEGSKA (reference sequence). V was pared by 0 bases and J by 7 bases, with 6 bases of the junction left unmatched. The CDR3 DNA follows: TGCAGTGCTAGAGATCTCGGGACAGGGGGCTTTGGCTACACCTTC. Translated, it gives CSARDLGTGGFGYTF.

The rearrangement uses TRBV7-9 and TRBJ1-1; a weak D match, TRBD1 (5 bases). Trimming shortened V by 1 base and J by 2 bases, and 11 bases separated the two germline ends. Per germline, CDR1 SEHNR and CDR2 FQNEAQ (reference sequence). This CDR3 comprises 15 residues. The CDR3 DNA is TGTGCCAGCAGCTTAGTCGCAGGGCCCAACACTGAAGCTTTCTTT. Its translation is CASSLVAGPNTEAFF.

This CDR3 reads CASSRGEQFF. DNA for the CDR3: TGTGCCAGCAGCCGGGGTGAGCAGTTCTTC. The chain joins TRBV7-9 to TRBJ2-1, with a weak D call TRBD2 (5 bases). The germline V gene has CDR1 SEHNR and CDR2 FQNEAQ (reference sequence). The V gene lost 5 bases and the J gene lost 9 bases, with 5 bases spanning the gap. This CDR3 comprises 10 residues. Based on the CDR3 plus reference TRBV7-9 and TRBJ2-1, the full variable domain is DTGVSQNPRHKITKRGQNVTFRCDPISEHNRLYWYRQTLGQGPEFLTYFQNEAQLEKSRLLSDRFSAERPKGSFSTLEIQRTEQGDSAMYLCASSRGEQFFGPGTRLTVL.

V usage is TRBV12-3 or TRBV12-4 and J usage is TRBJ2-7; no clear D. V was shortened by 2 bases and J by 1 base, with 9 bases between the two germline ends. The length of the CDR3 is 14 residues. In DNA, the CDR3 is TGTGCCAGCAGTTTACGTCCAGGATCCTACGAGCAGTACTTC. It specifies CASSLRPGSYEQYF.

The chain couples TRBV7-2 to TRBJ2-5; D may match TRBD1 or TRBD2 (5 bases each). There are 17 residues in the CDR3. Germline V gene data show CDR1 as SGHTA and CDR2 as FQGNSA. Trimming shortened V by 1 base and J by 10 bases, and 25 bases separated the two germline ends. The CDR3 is CASSLGLAGGFKRDQYF. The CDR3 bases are TGTGCCAGCAGCTTAGGGCTGGCTGGGGGATTCAAGAGAGACCAGTACTTC.

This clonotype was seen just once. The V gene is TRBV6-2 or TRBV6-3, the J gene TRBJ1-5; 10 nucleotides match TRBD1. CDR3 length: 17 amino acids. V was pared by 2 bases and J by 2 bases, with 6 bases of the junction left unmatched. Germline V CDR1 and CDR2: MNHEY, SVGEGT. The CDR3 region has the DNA TGTGCCAGCAGTTACAACCGGGACAGGGGTGGCAATCAGCCCCAGCATTTT. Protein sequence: CASSYNRDRGGNQPQHF.

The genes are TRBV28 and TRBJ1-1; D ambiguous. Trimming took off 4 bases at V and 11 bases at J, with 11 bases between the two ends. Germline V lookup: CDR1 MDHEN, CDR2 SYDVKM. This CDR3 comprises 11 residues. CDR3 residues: CASSSQHGAFF. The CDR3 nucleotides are TGTGCCAGCAGTTCTCAACATGGGGCTTTCTTT. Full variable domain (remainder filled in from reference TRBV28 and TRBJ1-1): DVKVTQSSRYLVKRTGEKVFLECVQDMDHENMFWYRQDPGLGLRLIYFSYDVKMKEKGDIPEGYSVSREKKERFSLILESASTNQTSMYLCASSSQHGAFFGQGTRLTVV.

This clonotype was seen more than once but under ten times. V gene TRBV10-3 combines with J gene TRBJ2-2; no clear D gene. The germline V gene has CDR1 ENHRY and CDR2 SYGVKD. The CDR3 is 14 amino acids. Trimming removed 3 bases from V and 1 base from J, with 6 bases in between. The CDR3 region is CAISETENTGELFF. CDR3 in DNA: TGTGCCATCAGTGAAACGGAGAACACCGGGGAGCTGTTTTTT.

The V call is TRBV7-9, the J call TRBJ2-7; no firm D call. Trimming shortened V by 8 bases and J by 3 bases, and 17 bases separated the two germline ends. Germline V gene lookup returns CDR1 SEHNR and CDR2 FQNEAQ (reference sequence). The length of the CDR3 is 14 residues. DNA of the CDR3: TGTGCCAGCCGTGCATCTTCGCTGGGCTACGAGCAGTACTTC. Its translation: CASRASSLGYEQYF.

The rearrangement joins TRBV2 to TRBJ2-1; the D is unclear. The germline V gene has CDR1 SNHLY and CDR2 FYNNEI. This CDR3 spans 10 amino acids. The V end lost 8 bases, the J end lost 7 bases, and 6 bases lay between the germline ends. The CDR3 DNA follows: TGTGCCAGCCTTGGGAATGAGCAGTTCTTC. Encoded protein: CASLGNEQFF.

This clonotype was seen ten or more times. This chain's CDR3 is CASSSLRELSAKNIQYF. The CDR3, as DNA: TGTGCCAGCAGCTCTCTCCGCGAGCTTTCAGCCAAAAACATTCAGTACTTC. The chain carries TRBV7-2 and TRBJ2-4, with D unclear. Germline assignment: CDR1 SGHTA and CDR2 FQGNSA. The CDR3 loop spans 17 amino acids. The V end lost 4 bases, the J end lost 0 bases, and 16 bases lay between the germline ends.

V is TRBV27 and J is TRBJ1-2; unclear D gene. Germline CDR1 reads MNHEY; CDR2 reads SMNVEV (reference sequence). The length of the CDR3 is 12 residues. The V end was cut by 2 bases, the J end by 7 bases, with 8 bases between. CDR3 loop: CASSLAGSGYTF. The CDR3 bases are TGTGCCAGCAGTTTAGCCGGCTCTGGCTACACCTTC.

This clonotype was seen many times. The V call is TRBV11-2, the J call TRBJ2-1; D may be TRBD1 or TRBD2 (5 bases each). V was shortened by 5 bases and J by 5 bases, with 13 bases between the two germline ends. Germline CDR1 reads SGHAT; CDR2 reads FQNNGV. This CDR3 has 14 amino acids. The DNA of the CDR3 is TGTGCCAGCAGCCTATCGGGACCTGACAATGAGCAGTTCTTC. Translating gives CASSLSGPDNEQFF.

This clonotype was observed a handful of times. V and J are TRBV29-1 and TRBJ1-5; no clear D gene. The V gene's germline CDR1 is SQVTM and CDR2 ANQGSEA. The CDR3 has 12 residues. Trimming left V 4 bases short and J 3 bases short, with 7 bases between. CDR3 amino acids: CSVGTHNQPQHF. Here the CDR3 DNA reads TGCAGCGTTGGAACCCACAATCAGCCCCAGCATTTT.

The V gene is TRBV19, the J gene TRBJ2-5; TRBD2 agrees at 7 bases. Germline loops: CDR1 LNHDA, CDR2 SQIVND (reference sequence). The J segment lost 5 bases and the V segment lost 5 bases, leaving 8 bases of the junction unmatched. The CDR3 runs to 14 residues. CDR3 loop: CASSVRTSHETQYF. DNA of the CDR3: TGTGCCAGTAGTGTCCGGACTAGTCACGAGACCCAGTACTTC.

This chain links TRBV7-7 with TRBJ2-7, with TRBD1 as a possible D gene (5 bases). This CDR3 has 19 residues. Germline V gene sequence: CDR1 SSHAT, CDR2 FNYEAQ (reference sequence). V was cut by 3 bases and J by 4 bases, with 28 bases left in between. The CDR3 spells CASSFPIMLRVDSTYEQYF. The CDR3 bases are TGTGCCAGCAGCTTTCCAATTATGCTCAGGGTAGATTCAACTTACGAGCAGTACTTC.

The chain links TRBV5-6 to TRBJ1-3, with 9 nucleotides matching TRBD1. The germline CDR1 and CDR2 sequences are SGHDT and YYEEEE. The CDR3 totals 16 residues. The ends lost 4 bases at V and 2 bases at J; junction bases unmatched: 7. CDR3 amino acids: CASSLGQGPAGNTIYF. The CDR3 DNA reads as TGTGCCAGCAGCCTAGGACAGGGGCCTGCTGGAAACACCATATATTTT.

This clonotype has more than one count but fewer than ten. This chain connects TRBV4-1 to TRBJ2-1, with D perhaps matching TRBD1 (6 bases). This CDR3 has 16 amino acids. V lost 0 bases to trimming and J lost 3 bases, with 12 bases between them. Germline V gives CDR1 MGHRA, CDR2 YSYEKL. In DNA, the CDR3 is TGCGCCAGCAGCCAAGAACAGGGATTCGACTACAATGAGCAGTTCTTC. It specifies CASSQEQGFDYNEQFF.

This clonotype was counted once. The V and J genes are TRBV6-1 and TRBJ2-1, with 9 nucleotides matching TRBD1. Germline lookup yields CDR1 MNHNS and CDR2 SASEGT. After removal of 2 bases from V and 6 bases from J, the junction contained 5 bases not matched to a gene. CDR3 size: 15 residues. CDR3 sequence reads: CASSEWGTGSNEQFF. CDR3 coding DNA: TGTGCCAGCAGTGAATGGGGGACAGGGTCCAATGAGCAGTTCTTC.